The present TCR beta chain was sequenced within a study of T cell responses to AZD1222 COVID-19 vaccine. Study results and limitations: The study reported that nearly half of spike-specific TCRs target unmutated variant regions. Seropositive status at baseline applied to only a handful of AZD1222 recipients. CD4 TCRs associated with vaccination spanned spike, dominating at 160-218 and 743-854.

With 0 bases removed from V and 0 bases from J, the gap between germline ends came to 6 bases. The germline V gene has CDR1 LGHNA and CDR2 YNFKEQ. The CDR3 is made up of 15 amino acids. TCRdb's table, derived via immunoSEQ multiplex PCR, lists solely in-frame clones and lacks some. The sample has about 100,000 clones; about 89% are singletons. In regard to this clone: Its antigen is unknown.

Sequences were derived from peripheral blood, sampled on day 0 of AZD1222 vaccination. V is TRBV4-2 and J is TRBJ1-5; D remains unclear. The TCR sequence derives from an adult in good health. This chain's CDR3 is CASSQDPNSNQPQHF. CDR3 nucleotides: TGTGCCAGCAGCCAAGATCCCAATAGCAATCAGCCCCAGCATTTT.